This TCR beta chain was found in a study of memory CD4+ T cells and cytomegalovirus serostatus. Study-level background: Healthy Belgian adult donors included nine or ten CMV-positive and more than 20 CMV-negative people.

Single viable CD3+CD4+CD8-CD45RO+ cells were sorted as the memory CD4+ T cells. Serostatus was set by detecting CMV pp150, pp28, p38, p52 IgG. Study-level points and caveats: Of 150 to 200 reported CMV TCRbeta sequences, roughly 70 were found in memory CD4+ repertoires.

This clone has a single count. Its target is not known. Original handling: Out-of-frame sequences were removed, leaving some 2 million distinct TCRbeta sequences. The data were produced by immunoSEQ multiplex PCR, yet TCRdb's version contains in-frame clones alone and is incomplete. The DNA was the basis for D and trimming; V, J and clone size are from that table. Here the sample spans about 92,000 clones, 80% being singletons. The sample consisted of memory CD4+ T cells from blood. The sequence derives from an adult in good health and CMV-seropositive.

The CDR3 DNA reads as TGTGCCAGCAGTCCGACGTATGTACGACATGAAAAACTGTTTTTT. Protein sequence: CASSPTYVRHEKLFF. The chain is built from TRBV6-1 and TRBJ1-4; D gene ambiguous. The CDR3 has 15 amino acids. V was trimmed by 5 bases and J by 6 bases, leaving 16 bases between them. The germline V gene has CDR1 MNHNS and CDR2 SASEGT.